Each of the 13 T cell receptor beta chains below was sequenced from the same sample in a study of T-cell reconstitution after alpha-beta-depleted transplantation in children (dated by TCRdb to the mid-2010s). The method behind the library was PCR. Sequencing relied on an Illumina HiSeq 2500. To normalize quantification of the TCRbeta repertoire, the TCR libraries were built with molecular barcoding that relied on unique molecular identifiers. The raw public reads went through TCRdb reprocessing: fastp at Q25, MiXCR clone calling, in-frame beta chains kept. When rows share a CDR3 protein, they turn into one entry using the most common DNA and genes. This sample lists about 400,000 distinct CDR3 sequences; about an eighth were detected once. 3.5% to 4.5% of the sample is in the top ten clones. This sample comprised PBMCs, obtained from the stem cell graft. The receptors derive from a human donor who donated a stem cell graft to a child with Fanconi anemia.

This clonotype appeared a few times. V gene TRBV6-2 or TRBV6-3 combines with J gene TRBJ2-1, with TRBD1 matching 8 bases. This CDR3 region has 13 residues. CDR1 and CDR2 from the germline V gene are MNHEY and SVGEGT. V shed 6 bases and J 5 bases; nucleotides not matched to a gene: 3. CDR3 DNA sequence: TGTGCCAGCAGCGAACAGGGGGACAATGAGCAGTTCTTC. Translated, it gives CASSEQGDNEQFF.

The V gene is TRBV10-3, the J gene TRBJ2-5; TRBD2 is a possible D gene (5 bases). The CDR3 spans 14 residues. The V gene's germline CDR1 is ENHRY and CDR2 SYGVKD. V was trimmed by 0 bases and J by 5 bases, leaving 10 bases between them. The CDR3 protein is CAISESFERETQYF. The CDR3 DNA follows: TGTGCCATCAGTGAGTCGTTCGAGCGGGAGACCCAGTACTTC.

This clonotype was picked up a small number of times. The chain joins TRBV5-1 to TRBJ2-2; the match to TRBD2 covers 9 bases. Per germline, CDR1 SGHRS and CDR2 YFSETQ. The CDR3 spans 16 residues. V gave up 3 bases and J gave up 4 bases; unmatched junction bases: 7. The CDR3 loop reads CASSSPSGVGTGELFF. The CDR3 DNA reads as TGCGCCAGCAGCTCCCCTAGCGGGGTCGGCACCGGGGAGCTGTTTTTT. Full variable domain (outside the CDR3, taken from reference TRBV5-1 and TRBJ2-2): KAGVTQTPRYLIKTRGQQVTLSCSPISGHRSVSWYQQTPGQGLQFLFEYFSETQRNKGNFPGRFSGRQFSNSRSEMNVSTLELGDSALYLCASSSPSGVGTGELFFGEGSRLTVL.

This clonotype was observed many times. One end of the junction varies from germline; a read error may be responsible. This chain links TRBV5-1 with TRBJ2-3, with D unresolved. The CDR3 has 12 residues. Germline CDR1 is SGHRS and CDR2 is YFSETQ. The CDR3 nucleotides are TGTGCCAGCAGCTTGGCGACAGATACGCAGTATTTT. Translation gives CASSLATDTQYF.

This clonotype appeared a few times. The CDR3 protein is CATSDGGTGSNQPQHF. CDR3 in DNA: TGTGCCACCAGTGATGGGGGGACAGGGAGTAATCAGCCCCAGCATTTT. The J gene is TRBJ1-5, the V gene TRBV24-1, with 9 bases matching TRBD1. The CDR3 has 16 residues. The germline gives CDR1 KGHDR, CDR2 SFDVKD. Unmatched junction bases numbered 6, after V lost 3 bases and J lost 4 bases.

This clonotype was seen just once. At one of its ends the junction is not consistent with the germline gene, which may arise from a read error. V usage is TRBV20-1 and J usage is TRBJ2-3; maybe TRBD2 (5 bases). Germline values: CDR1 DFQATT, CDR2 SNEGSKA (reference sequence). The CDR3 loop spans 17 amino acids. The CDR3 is CCARDRLERWATDTQYF. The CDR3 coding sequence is TGCTGTGCTAGAGATCGTCTAGAGCGGTGGGCCACAGATACGCAGTATTTT.

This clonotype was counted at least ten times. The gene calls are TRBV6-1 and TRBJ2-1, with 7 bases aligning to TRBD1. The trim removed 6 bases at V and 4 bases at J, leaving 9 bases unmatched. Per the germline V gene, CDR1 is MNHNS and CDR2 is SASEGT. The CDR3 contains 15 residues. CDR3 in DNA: TGTGCCAGCAGAAGGGCGGACAGGACTTACAATGAGCAGTTCTTC. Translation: CASRRADRTYNEQFF.

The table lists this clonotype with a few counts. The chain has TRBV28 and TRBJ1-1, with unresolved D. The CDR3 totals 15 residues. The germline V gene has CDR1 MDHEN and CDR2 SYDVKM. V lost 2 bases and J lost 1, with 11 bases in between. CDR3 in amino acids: CASSLSYLRNTEAFF. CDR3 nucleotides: TGTGCCAGCAGTTTAAGCTACTTAAGGAACACTGAAGCTTTCTTT.

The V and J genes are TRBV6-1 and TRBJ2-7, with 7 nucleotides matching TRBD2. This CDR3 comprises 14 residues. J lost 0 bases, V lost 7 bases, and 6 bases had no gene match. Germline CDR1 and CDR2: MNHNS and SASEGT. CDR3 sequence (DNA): TGTGCCAGCAAGCGCGCGGGGGACTCCTACGAGCAGTACTTC. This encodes CASKRAGDSYEQYF.

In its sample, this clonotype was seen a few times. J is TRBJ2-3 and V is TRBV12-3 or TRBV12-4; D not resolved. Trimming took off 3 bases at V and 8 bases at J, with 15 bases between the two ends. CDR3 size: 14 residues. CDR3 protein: CASSLDPLRSTQYF. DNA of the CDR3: TGTGCCAGCAGTTTGGACCCGCTACGGAGTACGCAGTATTTT.

The CDR3: CASSLPVPPEAFF. CDR3 DNA sequence: TGTGCCAGCAGTTTACCCGTTCCTCCTGAAGCTTTCTTT. The V gene is TRBV28, the J gene TRBJ1-1, with unresolved D. CDR1 and CDR2 (germline): MDHEN, SYDVKM. Trimming pared 2 bases from V and 6 bases from J, leaving 10 bases between. The CDR3 runs 13 residues.

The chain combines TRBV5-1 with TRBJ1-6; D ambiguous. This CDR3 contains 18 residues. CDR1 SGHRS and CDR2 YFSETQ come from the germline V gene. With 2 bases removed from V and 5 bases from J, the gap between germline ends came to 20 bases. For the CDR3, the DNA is TGCGCCAGCAGCTTAGGCTCGCAGAGATACGATCATAATTCACCCCTCCACTTT. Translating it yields CASSLGSQRYDHNSPLHF. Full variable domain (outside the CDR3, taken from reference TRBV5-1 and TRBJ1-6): KAGVTQTPRYLIKTRGQQVTLSCSPISGHRSVSWYQQTPGQGLQFLFEYFSETQRNKGNFPGRFSGRQFSNSRSEMNVSTLELGDSALYLCASSLGSQRYDHNSPLHFGNGTRLTVT.

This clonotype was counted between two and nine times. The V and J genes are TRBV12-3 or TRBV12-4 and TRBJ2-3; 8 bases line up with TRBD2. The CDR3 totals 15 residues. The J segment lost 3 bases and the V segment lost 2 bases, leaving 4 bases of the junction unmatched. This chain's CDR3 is CASSLRGGVTDTQYF. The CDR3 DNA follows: TGTGCCAGCAGTTTACGGGGGGGCGTGACAGATACGCAGTATTTT.